Given below is one T cell receptor beta chain in context. The sample comes from a study of CD8 T cells in Susac syndrome. V was cut by 4 bases and J by 0 bases, with 4 bases left in between. The germline V gene encodes CDR1 LNHNV and CDR2 YYDKDF (reference sequence). CDR3 length equals 13 residues. RNA in amounts of about 0.45 to 1 ug was reverse transcribed with random hexamers. Amplification of the TCR beta CDR3 was carried out by immunoSEQ multiplex PCR, which spanned a total of 54 Vbeta and 13 Jbeta segments. TCRdb independently ran MiXCR on the immunoSEQ multiplex PCR reads; one entry per CDR3 protein. The repertoire holds around 200,000 distinct CDR3 sequences, with approximately 90% as singletons. From blood CD8+ and CD4+ T cells, the TCR beta chain was sequenced.

The sample consisted of CD8+ T cells from PBMCs. This clonotype was obtained from a human donor with multiple sclerosis. The J gene is TRBJ1-3, the V gene TRBV15, with D unclear. The chain's CDR3 is CATSIGSGNTIYF. CDR3 nucleotides: TGTGCCACCAGCATCGGCTCTGGAAACACCATATATTTT.